This T cell receptor (beta chain) was identified in a study of Ad26.COV2.S vaccination and SARS-CoV-2 variants. Study context: Intramuscular Ad26.COV2.S at 5x10^10 or 1x10^11 viral particles. Overall study findings and caveats: Post-vaccination breadth of spike-specific CD8+ and CD4+ T cell responses was reportedly substantial. It was found that vaccine and placebo recipients had similar non-spike TCR breadth. Analytic work on TCR breadth and depth might have understated the full extent of total T cell responses.

Profiled with immunoSEQ multiplex PCR; TCRdb holds only in-frame clones, not every one. This repertoire shows around 300,000 clones, around 88% found once; its top ten account for approximately 11%. Germline loops: CDR1 MGHRA, CDR2 YSYEKL. This CDR3 is built from 15 residues. The V segment lost 0 bases and the J segment 3 bases; nucleotides outside the gene matches: 3. With respect to this clone: Its antigen is undetermined.

The treatment here: some 20 received Ad26.COV2.S at low or high dose, single or two shots; about 5 received placebo; per-sample allocation not given. Sampling took place 63 days after the first vaccine or placebo injection. Material: peripheral blood, obtained in a trial of Ad26.COV2.S vaccine versus placebo. The chain carries TRBV4-1 and TRBJ2-5; 8 nucleotides agree with TRBD1. The sequence derives from a person between 18 and 60 years old who received the Ad26.COV2.S COVID-19 vaccine or a placebo. The DNA for the CDR3 is TGCGCCAGCAGCCAAGAGGGGACAGGAAAAGAGACCCAGTACTTC. Amino acid sequence: CASSQEGTGKETQYF.